Listed here are 17 T cell receptor beta chains from one sample, sequenced in a study of cytomegalovirus exposure and HLA in healthy donors. Both 60 Vbeta primers and 13 Jbeta primers went into the PCR. The assay was immunoSEQ multiplex PCR, and TCRdb's table has in-frame clones only and misses some. The sample includes 110,000 or so clones, over 9.5% of them seen just once. Sequenced: PBMCs. The receptor source for this set is a man aged 35 to 55 in good health and CMV-seropositive.

This sequence joins TRBV2 and TRBJ2-1, with D hard to call. V was clipped by 4 bases and J by 9 bases, with 4 bases between them. CDR1 and CDR2 from the germline V gene are SNHLY and FYNNEI. The CDR3 loop spans 10 amino acids. CDR3: CASSVFEQFF. The CDR3 nucleotides read TGTGCCAGCAGTGTCTTTGAGCAGTTCTTC.

The gene calls are TRBV4-3 and TRBJ1-2, with a tentative D call TRBD1 (6 bases). This CDR3 is built from 17 residues. V gave up 1 base and J gave up 2 bases, with 17 bases separating them. CDR1 LGHNA and CDR2 YSLEER come from the germline V gene. This CDR3 reads CASSQGRSSGQNYGYTF. For the CDR3, the DNA is TGCGCCAGCAGCCAAGGTCGGTCGTCCGGACAGAACTATGGCTACACCTTC.

The J gene is TRBJ2-1, the V gene TRBV28; the match to TRBD2 covers 11 bases. Germline values: CDR1 MDHEN, CDR2 SYDVKM. V trimming: 5 bases; J trimming: 5 bases; junction bases outside the gene matches: 5. The CDR3 consists of 15 residues. CDR3 coding DNA: TGTGCCAGCAGTATCGGGACTAGCGGTAACAATGAGCAGTTCTTC. As protein: CASSIGTSGNNEQFF. Combining the CDR3 with reference TRBV28 and TRBJ2-1 gives the whole variable domain DVKVTQSSRYLVKRTGEKVFLECVQDMDHENMFWYRQDPGLGLRLIYFSYDVKMKEKGDIPEGYSVSREKKERFSLILESASTNQTSMYLCASSIGTSGNNEQFFGPGTRLTVL.

This clone was found a few times. This sequence joins TRBV7-9 and TRBJ2-3; D perhaps matches TRBD1 (7 bases). Deletions cut 11 bases from V and 0 bases from J, with 15 bases between. The CDR3 sequence is 14 residues long. The germline V gene has CDR1 SEHNR and CDR2 FQNEAQ (reference sequence). The CDR3 sequence is CAGGGFGSTDTQYF. The CDR3 bases are TGTGCCGGAGGGGGCTTCGGTAGCACAGATACGCAGTATTTT.

This rearrangement joins TRBV5-6 to TRBJ2-1; 8 bases line up with TRBD2. J gave up 0 bases and V 3 bases, and 8 bases lay outside the gene matches. The CDR3 totals 17 residues. The germline CDR1 and CDR2 sequences are SGHDT and YYEEEE. The CDR3 reads CASSYKTSGISYNEQFF. Here the CDR3 DNA reads TGTGCCAGCAGCTATAAAACTAGCGGAATCTCCTACAATGAGCAGTTCTTC.

This clone was observed a few times. This rearrangement joins TRBV19 to TRBJ2-7; TRBD2 matches at 7 bases. The junction had 5 bases not matched to a gene; V was cut back by 1 base and J by 2 bases. This CDR3 has 15 residues. Germline V gives CDR1 LNHDA, CDR2 SQIVND (reference sequence). The CDR3 is CASSIVAGDPYEQYF. For the CDR3, the DNA is TGTGCCAGTAGTATAGTGGCGGGGGACCCCTACGAGCAGTACTTC.

This sequence joins TRBV19 and TRBJ1-3; 11 bases align to TRBD1. The germline gives CDR1 LNHDA, CDR2 SQIVND (reference sequence). The trim removed 4 bases at V and 1 base at J, leaving 6 bases unmatched. The CDR3 totals 17 residues. CDR3 residues: CASSTLGQGASGNTIYF. In DNA, the CDR3 is TGTGCCAGTAGTACCCTCGGACAGGGGGCATCTGGAAACACCATATATTTT.

This chain joins TRBV15 and TRBJ2-3, with 8 bases aligning to TRBD1. Germline trimming cut 0 bases from V and 7 bases from J; bases unmatched to any gene: 9. Germline lookup yields CDR1 LNHNV and CDR2 YYDKDF (reference sequence). The CDR3 sequence is 16 residues long. CDR3 sequence (DNA): TGTGCCACCAGCAGAGATAGGACAGGGACGCGATATACGCAGTATTTT. It yields the protein CATSRDRTGTRYTQYF.

In this sample, this clone turned up a few times. The V gene is TRBV29-1, the J gene TRBJ2-7; 10 nucleotides agree with TRBD1. CDR1 and CDR2 (germline): SQVTM, ANQGSEA. The CDR3 is made up of 15 amino acids. Trimming at V came to 0 bases and at J to 2 bases, leaving 4 bases not matched to a gene. The CDR3 DNA follows: TGCAGCGTTGAAGACGGGACAGGGGTAACCTACGAGCAGTACTTC. Translated: CSVEDGTGVTYEQYF.

The V and J genes are TRBV6-5 and TRBJ2-3; TRBD1 matches at 7 bases. Germline assignment: CDR1 MNHEY and CDR2 SVGAGI. V was clipped by 4 bases and J by 3 bases; unmatched bases: 7. This CDR3 is built from 15 residues. In DNA, the CDR3 is TGTGCCAGCAGTTCACGACAGGGATGGACAGATACGCAGTATTTT. It translates to CASSSRQGWTDTQYF.

This clone has only a few counts. The chain is built from TRBV25-1 and TRBJ2-1; perhaps TRBD2 as D (6 bases). Germline assignment: CDR1 MGHDK and CDR2 SYGVNS. This CDR3 has 16 residues. Trimming left V 5 bases short and J 1 base short, with 15 bases between. This CDR3 reads CASSSNQAGSYNEQFF. CDR3 DNA sequence: TGTGCCAGCAGTTCTAACCAAGCGGGTTCCTACAATGAGCAGTTCTTC.

The chain uses TRBV2 and TRBJ2-7; TRBD1 agrees at 9 bases. This CDR3 is 16 amino acids long. Germline V gene data show CDR1 as SNHLY and CDR2 as FYNNEI. The V gene end was trimmed by 4 bases and the J gene end by 2 bases; junction bases not matched to a gene: 9. The DNA for the CDR3 is TGTGCCAGCAGTGCCCCGGGACAGGGAAAAACCTACGAGCAGTACTTC. Protein sequence: CASSAPGQGKTYEQYF. The entire variable domain, with the rest obtained from reference TRBV2 and TRBJ2-7, is as follows: EPEVTQTPSHQVTQMGQEVILRCVPISNHLYFYWYRQILGQKVEFLVSFYNNEISEKSEIFDDQFSVERPDGSNFTLKIRSTKLEDSAMYFCASSAPGQGKTYEQYFGPGTRLTVT.

This clone was counted between two and nine times. The DNA of the CDR3 is TGTGCCAGCAGCATGGACAGGCTTAACTATGGCTACACCTTC. Translated: CASSMDRLNYGYTF. V gene TRBV5-5 combines with J gene TRBJ1-2; 7 positions match TRBD1. The CDR3 length is 14 residues. The V gene's germline CDR1 is SGHKS and CDR2 YYEKEE (reference sequence). J gave up 1 base and V 4 bases, and 4 bases lay outside the gene matches.

This clone was seen a few times. CDR3 in amino acids: CASSRTGGVGQPQHF. The CDR3 nucleotides are TGTGCCAGTAGTCGGACAGGGGGCGTCGGGCAGCCCCAGCATTTT. V and J are TRBV19 and TRBJ1-5; 11 bases line up with TRBD1. The CDR3 runs to 15 residues. CDR1 is LNHDA and CDR2 is SQIVND in the germline V gene (reference sequence). The trim removed 5 bases at V and 7 bases at J, leaving 7 bases unmatched.

This rearrangement joins TRBV19 to TRBJ2-7; a weak D match, TRBD2 (6 bases). The CDR3 is 13 amino acids. Germline assignment: CDR1 LNHDA and CDR2 SQIVND (reference sequence). V was clipped by 9 bases and J by 0 bases, with 12 bases between them. This CDR3 reads CASGGYSSYEQYF. The CDR3 DNA sequence: TGTGCCAGCGGGGGTTATAGCTCCTACGAGCAGTACTTC.

The chain uses TRBV19 and TRBJ2-6; D is uncertain. The CDR3 has 17 residues. From germline, CDR1 is LNHDA and CDR2 SQIVND (reference sequence). Trimming took off 3 bases at V and 0 bases at J, with 12 bases between the two ends. For the CDR3, the DNA is TGTGCCAGTAGTATTACCCCGGGTAGCTCTGGGGCCAACGTCCTGACTTTC. It encodes CASSITPGSSGANVLTF.

This clone turned up a few times. V is TRBV5-1 and J is TRBJ2-2; TRBD1 matches 9 bases. This CDR3 contains 16 residues. CDR1 and CDR2 (germline): SGHRS, YFSETQ. Trimming removed 3 bases from V and 2 bases from J; junction bases left unmatched: 5. The chain's CDR3 is CASSSQGQGNTGELFF. The DNA of the CDR3 is TGCGCCAGCAGCTCGCAGGGACAGGGAAACACCGGGGAGCTGTTTTTT.